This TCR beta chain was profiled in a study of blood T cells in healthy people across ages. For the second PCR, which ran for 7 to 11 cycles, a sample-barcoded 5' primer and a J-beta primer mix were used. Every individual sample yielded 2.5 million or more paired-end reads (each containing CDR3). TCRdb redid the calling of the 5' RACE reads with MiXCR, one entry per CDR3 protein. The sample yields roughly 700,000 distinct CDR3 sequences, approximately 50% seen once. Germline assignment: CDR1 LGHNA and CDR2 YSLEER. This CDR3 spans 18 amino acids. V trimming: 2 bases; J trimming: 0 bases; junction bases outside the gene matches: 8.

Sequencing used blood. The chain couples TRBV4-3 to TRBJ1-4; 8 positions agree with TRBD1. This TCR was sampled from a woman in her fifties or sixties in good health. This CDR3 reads CASSQTLDRDPTNEKLFF. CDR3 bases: TGCGCCAGCAGCCAAACGCTGGACAGGGACCCAACTAATGAAAAACTGTTTTTT.